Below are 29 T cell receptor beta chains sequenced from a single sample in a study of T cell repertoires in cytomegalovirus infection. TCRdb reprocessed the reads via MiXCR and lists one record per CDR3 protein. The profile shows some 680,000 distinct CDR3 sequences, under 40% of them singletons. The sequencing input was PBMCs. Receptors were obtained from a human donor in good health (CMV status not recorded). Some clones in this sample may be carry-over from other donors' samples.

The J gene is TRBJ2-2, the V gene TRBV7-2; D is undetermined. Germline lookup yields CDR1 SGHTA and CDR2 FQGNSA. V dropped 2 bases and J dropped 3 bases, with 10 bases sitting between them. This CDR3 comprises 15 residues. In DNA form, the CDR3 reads TGTGCCAGCAGCTTAATTAAAGACTACACCGGGGAGCTGTTTTTT. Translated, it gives CASSLIKDYTGELFF.

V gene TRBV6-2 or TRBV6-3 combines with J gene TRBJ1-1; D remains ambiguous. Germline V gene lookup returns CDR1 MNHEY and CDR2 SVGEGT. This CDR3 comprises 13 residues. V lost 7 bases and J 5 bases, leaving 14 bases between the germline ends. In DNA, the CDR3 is TGTGCCAGCACCCGGGAGGGATGGACTGAAGCTTTCTTT. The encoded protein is CASTREGWTEAFF.

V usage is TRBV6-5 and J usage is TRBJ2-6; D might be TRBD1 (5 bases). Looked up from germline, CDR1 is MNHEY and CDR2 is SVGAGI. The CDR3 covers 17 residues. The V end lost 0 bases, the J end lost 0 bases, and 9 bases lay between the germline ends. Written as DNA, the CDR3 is TGTGCCAGCAGTTACTCGCAGGGATACTCTGGGGCCAACGTCCTGACTTTC. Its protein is CASSYSQGYSGANVLTF.

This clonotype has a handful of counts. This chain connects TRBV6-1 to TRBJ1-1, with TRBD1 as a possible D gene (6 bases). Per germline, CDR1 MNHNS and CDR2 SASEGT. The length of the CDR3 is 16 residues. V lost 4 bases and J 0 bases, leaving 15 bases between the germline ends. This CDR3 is CASSGTGLRMNTEAFF. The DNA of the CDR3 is TGTGCCAGCAGTGGAACAGGGTTACGCATGAACACTGAAGCTTTCTTT.

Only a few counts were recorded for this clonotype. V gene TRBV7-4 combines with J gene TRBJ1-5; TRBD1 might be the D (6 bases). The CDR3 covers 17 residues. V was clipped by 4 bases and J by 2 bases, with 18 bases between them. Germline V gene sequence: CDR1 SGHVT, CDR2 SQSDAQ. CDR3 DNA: TGTGCCAGCAGCTCATATACCGGGACAACGGGCAATCAGCCCCAGCATTTT. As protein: CASSSYTGTTGNQPQHF.

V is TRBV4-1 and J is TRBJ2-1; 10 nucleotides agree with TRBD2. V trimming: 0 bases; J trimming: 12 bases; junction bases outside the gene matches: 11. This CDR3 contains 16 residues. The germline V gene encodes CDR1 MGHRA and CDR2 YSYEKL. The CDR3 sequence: CASSQDLAGVQGVQFF. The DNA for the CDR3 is TGCGCCAGCAGCCAAGATCTAGCGGGAGTTCAGGGTGTGCAGTTCTTC.

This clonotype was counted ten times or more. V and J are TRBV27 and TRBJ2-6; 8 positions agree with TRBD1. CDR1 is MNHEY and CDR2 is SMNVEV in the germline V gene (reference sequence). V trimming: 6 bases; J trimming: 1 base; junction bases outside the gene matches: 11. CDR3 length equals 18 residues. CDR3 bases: TGTGCCAGCAGCCTTGGACAGGGAGGTGGATCTGGGGCCAACGTCCTGACTTTC. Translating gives CASSLGQGGGSGANVLTF. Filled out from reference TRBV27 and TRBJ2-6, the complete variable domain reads EAQVTQNPRYLITVTGKKLTVTCSQNMNHEYMSWYRQDPGLGLRQIYYSMNVEVTDKGDVPEGYKVSRKEKRNFPLILESPSPNQTSLYFCASSLGQGGGSGANVLTFGAGSRLTVL.

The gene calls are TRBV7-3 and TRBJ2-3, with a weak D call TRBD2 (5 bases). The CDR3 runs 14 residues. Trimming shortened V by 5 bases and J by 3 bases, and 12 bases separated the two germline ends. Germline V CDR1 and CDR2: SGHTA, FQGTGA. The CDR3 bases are TGTGCCAGCAGCCACGGGGTGGCGACAGATACGCAGTATTTT. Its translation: CASSHGVATDTQYF.

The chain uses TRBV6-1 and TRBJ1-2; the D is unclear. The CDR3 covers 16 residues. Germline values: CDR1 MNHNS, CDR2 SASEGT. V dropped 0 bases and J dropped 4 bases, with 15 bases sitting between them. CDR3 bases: TGTGCCAGCAGTGAAGCGCTTGGGGAGCCGGGCTATGGCTACACCTTC. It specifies CASSEALGEPGYGYTF.

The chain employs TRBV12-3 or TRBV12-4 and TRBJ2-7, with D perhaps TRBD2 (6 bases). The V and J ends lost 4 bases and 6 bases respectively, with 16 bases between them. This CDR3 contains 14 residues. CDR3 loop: CASSSPGLGSEQYF. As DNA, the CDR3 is TGTGCCAGCAGTTCACCGGGACTGGGAAGCGAGCAGTACTTC.

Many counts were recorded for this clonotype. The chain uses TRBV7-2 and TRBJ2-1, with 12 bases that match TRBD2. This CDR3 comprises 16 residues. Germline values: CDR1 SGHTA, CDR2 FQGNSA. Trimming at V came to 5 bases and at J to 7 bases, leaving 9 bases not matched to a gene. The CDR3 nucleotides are TGTGCCAGCAGCACCGATCTAGCGGGGGGGCGGAATGAGCAGTTCTTC. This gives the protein CASSTDLAGGRNEQFF.

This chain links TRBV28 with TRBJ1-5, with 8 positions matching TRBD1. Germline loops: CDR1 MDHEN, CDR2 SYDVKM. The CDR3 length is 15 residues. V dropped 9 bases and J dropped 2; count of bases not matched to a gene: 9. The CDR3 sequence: CASNAQGGGNQPQHF. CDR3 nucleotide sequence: TGTGCCAGTAATGCACAGGGGGGGGGCAATCAGCCCCAGCATTTT.

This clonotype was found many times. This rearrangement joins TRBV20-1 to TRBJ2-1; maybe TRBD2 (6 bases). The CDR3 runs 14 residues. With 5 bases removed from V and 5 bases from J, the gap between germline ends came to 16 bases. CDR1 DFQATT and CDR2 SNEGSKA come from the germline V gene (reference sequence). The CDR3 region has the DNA TGCAGTGCTCCCTCGGAGGCGGGAAACAATGAGCAGTTCTTC. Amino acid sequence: CSAPSEAGNNEQFF.

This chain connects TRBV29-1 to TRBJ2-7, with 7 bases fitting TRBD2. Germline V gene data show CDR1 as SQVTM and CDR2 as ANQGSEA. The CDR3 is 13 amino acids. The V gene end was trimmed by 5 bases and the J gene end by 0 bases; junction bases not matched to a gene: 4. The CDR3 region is CSVRRGSSYEQYF. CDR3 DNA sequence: TGCAGCGTTAGGCGGGGGAGCTCCTACGAGCAGTACTTC.

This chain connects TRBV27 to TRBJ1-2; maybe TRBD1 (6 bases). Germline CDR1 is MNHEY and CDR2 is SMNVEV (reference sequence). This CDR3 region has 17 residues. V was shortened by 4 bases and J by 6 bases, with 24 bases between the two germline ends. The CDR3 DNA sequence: TGTGCCAGCAGTTCAACTTACCCTCGACAGGCGGGGGATGGCTACACCTTC. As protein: CASSSTYPRQAGDGYTF.

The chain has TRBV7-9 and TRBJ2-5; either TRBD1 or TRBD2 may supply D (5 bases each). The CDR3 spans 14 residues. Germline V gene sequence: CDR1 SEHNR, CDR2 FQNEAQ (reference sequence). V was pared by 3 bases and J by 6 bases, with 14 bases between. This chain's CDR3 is CASSLGVGEKTQYF. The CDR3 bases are TGTGCCAGCAGCTTGGGAGTAGGGGAGAAGACCCAGTACTTC.

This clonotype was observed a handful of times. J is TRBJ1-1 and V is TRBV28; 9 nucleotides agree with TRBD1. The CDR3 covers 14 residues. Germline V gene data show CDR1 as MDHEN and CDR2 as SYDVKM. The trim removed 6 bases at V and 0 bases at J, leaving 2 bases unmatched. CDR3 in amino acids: CASRTGGMNTEAFF. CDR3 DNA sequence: TGTGCCAGCAGGACAGGGGGTATGAACACTGAAGCTTTCTTT.

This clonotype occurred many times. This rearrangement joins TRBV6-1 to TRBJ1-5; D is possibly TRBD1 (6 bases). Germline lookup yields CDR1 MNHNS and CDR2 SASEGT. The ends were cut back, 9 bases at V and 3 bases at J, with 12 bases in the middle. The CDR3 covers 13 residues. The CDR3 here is CASRGGFNQPQHF. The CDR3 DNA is TGTGCCAGTCGGGGGGGCTTCAATCAGCCCCAGCATTTT.

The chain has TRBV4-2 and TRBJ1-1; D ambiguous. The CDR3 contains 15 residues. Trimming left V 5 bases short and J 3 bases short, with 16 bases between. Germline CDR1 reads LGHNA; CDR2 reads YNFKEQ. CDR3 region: CASSISRGDYTEAFF. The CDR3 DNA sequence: TGTGCCAGCAGCATAAGCCGGGGAGATTACACTGAAGCTTTCTTT.

CDR3 nucleotide sequence: TGTGCCAGCAGCCAACTCAACTTACGGATGGGCACAGATACGCAGTATTTT. It specifies CASSQLNLRMGTDTQYF. The chain couples TRBV3-1 to TRBJ2-3; D ambiguous. Germline V CDR1 and CDR2: LGHDT, YNNKEL (reference sequence). Trimming removed 2 bases at V and 1 base at J, with 16 bases between. This CDR3 spans 17 amino acids.

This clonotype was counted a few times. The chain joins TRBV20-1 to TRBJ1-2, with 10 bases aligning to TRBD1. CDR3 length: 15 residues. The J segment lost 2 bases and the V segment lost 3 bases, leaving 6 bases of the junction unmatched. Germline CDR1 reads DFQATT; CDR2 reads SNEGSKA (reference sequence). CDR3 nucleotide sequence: TGCAGTGCTAGCGTTCCGGACAGGGGGAACTATGGCTACACCTTC. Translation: CSASVPDRGNYGYTF.

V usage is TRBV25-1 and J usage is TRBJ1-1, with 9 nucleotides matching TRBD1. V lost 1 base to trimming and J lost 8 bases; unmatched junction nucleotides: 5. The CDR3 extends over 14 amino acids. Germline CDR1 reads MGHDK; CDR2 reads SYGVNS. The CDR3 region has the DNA TGTGCCAGCAGTGAATTACGGGACAGGGACGAAGCTTTCTTT. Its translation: CASSELRDRDEAFF.

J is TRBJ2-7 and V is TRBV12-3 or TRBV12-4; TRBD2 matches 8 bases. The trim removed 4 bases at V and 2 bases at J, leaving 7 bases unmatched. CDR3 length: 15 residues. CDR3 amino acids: CASSYDSGKTYEQYF. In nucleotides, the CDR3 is TGTGCCAGCAGTTATGATAGCGGGAAAACCTACGAGCAGTACTTC.

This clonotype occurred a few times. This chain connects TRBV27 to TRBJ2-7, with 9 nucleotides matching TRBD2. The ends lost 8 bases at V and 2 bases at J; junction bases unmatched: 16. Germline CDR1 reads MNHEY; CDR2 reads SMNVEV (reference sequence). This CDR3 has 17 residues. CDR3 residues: CASQTLHGLANTYEQYF. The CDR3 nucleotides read TGTGCCAGCCAAACTCTCCACGGACTAGCGAATACCTACGAGCAGTACTTC.

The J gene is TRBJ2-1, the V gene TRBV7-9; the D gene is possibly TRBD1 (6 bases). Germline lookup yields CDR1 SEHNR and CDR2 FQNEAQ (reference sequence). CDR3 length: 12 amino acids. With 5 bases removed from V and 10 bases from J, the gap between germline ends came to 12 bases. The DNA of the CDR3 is TGTGCCAGCAGCGATATGAGGGGGGAGCAGTTCTTC. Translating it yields CASSDMRGEQFF. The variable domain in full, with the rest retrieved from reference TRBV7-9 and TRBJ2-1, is DTGVSQNPRHKITKRGQNVTFRCDPISEHNRLYWYRQTLGQGPEFLTYFQNEAQLEKSRLLSDRFSAERPKGSFSTLEIQRTEQGDSAMYLCASSDMRGEQFFGPGTRLTVL.

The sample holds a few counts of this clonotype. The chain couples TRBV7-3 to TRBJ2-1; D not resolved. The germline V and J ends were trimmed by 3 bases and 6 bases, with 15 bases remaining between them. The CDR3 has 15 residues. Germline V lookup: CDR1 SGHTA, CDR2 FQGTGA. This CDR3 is CASSFAGPQSNEQFF. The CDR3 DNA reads TGTGCCAGCAGCTTCGCCGGACCACAATCCAATGAGCAGTTCTTC. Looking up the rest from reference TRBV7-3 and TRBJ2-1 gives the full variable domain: GAGVSQTPSNKVTEKGKYVELRCDPISGHTALYWYRQSLGQGPEFLIYFQGTGAADDSGLPNDRFFAVRPEGSVSTLKIQRTERGDSAVYLCASSFAGPQSNEQFFGPGTRLTVL.

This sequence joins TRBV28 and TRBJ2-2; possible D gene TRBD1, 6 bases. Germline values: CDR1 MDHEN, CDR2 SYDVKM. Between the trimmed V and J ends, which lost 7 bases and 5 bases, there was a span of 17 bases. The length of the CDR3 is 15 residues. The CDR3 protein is CASIRRTVRTGELFF. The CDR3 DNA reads TGTGCCAGCATTAGGCGGACAGTAAGGACCGGGGAGCTGTTTTTT.

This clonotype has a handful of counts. CDR3 region: CASSLVDRKNTGELFF. Written as DNA, the CDR3 is TGTGCCAGCAGCTTAGTAGACCGTAAGAACACCGGGGAGCTGTTTTTT. This rearrangement joins TRBV11-1 to TRBJ2-2; D is ambiguous. In germline, CDR1 is SGHAT, CDR2 FQDESV (reference sequence). With 1 base removed from V and 1 base from J, the gap between germline ends came to 10 bases. The CDR3 covers 16 residues.

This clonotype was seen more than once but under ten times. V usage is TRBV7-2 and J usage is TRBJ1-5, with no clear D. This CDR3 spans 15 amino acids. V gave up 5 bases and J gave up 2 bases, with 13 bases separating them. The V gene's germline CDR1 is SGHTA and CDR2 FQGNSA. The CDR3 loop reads CASSPSPGRNQPQHF. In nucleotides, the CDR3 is TGTGCCAGCAGCCCCTCCCCCGGCCGCAATCAGCCCCAGCATTTT.